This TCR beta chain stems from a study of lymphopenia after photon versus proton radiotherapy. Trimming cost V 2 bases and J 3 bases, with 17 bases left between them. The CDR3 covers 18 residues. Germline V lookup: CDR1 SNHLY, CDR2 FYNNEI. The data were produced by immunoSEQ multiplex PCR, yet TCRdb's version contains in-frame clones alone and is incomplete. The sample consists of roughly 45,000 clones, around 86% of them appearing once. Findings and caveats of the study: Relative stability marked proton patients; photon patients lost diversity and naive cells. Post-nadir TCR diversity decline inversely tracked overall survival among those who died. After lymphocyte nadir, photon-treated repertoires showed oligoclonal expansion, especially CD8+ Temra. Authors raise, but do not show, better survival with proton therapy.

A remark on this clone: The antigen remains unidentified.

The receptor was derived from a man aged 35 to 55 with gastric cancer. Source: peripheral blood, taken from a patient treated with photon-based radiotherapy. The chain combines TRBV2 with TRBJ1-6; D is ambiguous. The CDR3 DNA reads TGTGCCAGCAGTGAACCGGCCACCCCCGCGTTCTATAATTCACCCCTCCACTTT. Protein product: CASSEPATPAFYNSPLHF.